The next 9 T cell receptor beta chains were all read from a single sample in a study of blood T cell repertoires in COVID-19. Profiled with immunoSEQ multiplex PCR; TCRdb holds only in-frame clones, not every one. The sample yields under 200,000 clones, just under 80% seen once. The sample taken for sequencing was peripheral blood. Source of these receptors: a man aged 65 to 85 with active or convalescent COVID-19.

This clone was counted once. The J gene is TRBJ2-1, the V gene TRBV6-6; TRBD1 matches 8 bases. The J segment lost 14 bases and the V segment lost 8 bases, leaving 14 bases of the junction unmatched. There are 13 residues in the CDR3. Looked up from germline, CDR1 is MNHNY and CDR2 is SVGAGI (reference sequence). The CDR3, as DNA: TGTGCCAGCGTCCGATCTGCGGGACAGGCTAAGTTCTTC. Translating it yields CASVRSAGQAKFF.

The chain links TRBV30 to TRBJ2-1; TRBD2 agrees at 9 bases. The germline gives CDR1 GTSNPN, CDR2 SVGIG (reference sequence). V shed 5 bases and J 5 bases; nucleotides not matched to a gene: 4. CDR3 length: 13 amino acids. The CDR3 protein is CAWSGLANNEQFF. The CDR3 nucleotides read TGTGCCTGGTCGGGACTAGCTAACAATGAGCAGTTCTTC.

V usage is TRBV2 and J usage is TRBJ2-2; D is uncertain. The CDR3 totals 13 residues. From germline, CDR1 is SNHLY and CDR2 FYNNEI. The V end lost 4 bases, the J end lost 3 bases, and 6 bases lay between the germline ends. CDR3 in amino acids: CASSVEYTGELFF. The CDR3 nucleotides read TGTGCCAGCAGTGTTGAGTACACCGGGGAGCTGTTTTTT.

The chain employs TRBV28 and TRBJ2-3; 8 bases are a match to TRBD1. V shed 4 bases, J shed 4 bases, and the junction held 7 bases outside the gene matches. From germline, CDR1 is MDHEN and CDR2 SYDVKM. This CDR3 has 15 residues. CDR3 bases: TGTGCCAGCAGTTATGCAGGGGGCGTCGCAGATACGCAGTATTTT. Translated, it gives CASSYAGGVADTQYF.

The table lists this clone with a few counts. Other DNA sequences in this specimen translate into the identical CDR3. The chain has TRBV7-9 and TRBJ2-1; D perhaps matches TRBD2 (7 bases). Trimming took off 1 base at V and 0 bases at J, with 10 bases between the two ends. The CDR3 totals 16 residues. The germline gives CDR1 SEHNR, CDR2 FQNEAQ (reference sequence). CDR3 nucleotide sequence: TGTGCCAGCAGCTTAGTTGCGGGGGCCTCCTACAATGAGCAGTTCTTC. This gives the protein CASSLVAGASYNEQFF.

This sequence joins TRBV18 and TRBJ1-2; D not certain. The V end lost 2 bases, the J end lost 4 bases, and 8 bases lay between the germline ends. The length of the CDR3 is 13 residues. CDR1 KGHSH and CDR2 LQKENI come from the germline V gene. The DNA of the CDR3 is TGTGCCAGCTCACCATGGAGTCTCTATGGCTACACCTTC. It specifies CASSPWSLYGYTF.

This chain uses TRBV5-6 with TRBJ2-7, with D perhaps matching TRBD2 (6 bases). Trimming took 4 bases from V and 6 from J, leaving 14 bases between them. The CDR3 is 13 amino acids. CDR1 is SGHDT, CDR2 YYEEEE, per germline. CDR3 residues: CASSPLPGGEQYF. The CDR3 region has the DNA TGTGCCAGCAGCCCCCTACCCGGGGGCGAGCAGTACTTC.

This clone has a handful of counts. The chain combines TRBV29-1 with TRBJ2-7; D is possibly TRBD2 (6 bases). CDR3 length equals 15 residues. Trimming removed 4 bases at V and 5 bases at J, with 21 bases between. CDR1 SQVTM and CDR2 ANQGSEA come from the germline V gene. The CDR3 sequence: CSVASESGWRDEQYF. In DNA, the CDR3 is TGCAGCGTTGCCTCCGAGTCAGGGTGGAGGGACGAGCAGTACTTC.

V and J are TRBV5-8 and TRBJ2-5; 11 bases are shared with TRBD2. Germline V gene lookup returns CDR1 SGHTS and CDR2 YDEGEE. This CDR3 contains 17 residues. The V and J ends lost 0 bases and 3 bases, in that order; junction bases with no gene match: 7. The CDR3 DNA is TGTGCCAGCAGCTTGGCCAGGAGTAGCGGGGGGGAAGAGACCCAGTACTTC. This translates into CASSLARSSGGEETQYF. The full variable domain, completed using reference TRBV5-8 and TRBJ2-5, is EAGVTQSPTHLIKTRGQQATLRCSPISGHTSVYWYQQALGLGLQFLLWYDEGEERNRGNFPPRFSGRQFPNYSSELNVNALELEDSALYLCASSLARSSGGEETQYFGPGTRLLVL.